One and the same sample provided the 20 T cell receptor beta chains below, sequenced in a study of memory CD4+ T cells and cytomegalovirus serostatus. Only in-frame clones appear in the TCRdb table, and some are missing; sequencing was by immunoSEQ multiplex PCR. The table records roughly 48,000 clones, 65% to 85% of them present only once. Single viable CD3+CD4+CD8-CD45RO+ cells were sorted as the memory CD4+ T cells. Sequenced sample: memory CD4+ T cells from blood. The receptor set was obtained from an adult in good health and CMV-seropositive.

The chain carries TRBV25-1 and TRBJ2-7, with D tentatively TRBD1 (7 bases). The CDR3 spans 16 residues. Trimming cost V 1 base and J 5 bases, with 18 bases left between them. CDR1 is MGHDK and CDR2 is SYGVNS in the germline V gene. The CDR3 bases are TGTGCCAGCAGTGAATTTCGCGGGGACAGCGCCCACGAGCAGTACTTC. Translating gives CASSEFRGDSAHEQYF.

This clone was detected once. The rearrangement links TRBV7-2 to TRBJ2-3, with 10 bases lining up with TRBD2. J lost 5 bases, V lost 1 base, and 6 bases had no gene match. CDR3 length equals 16 residues. From germline, CDR1 is SGHTA and CDR2 FQGNSA. The CDR3 DNA reads as TGTGCCAGCAGCTTAGGGCCTAGCGGGAGTCAAGATACGCAGTATTTT. It specifies CASSLGPSGSQDTQYF.

This clone was found once. V usage is TRBV28 and J usage is TRBJ1-4; no definite D call. V shed 6 bases and J shed 0 bases, with 14 bases lying between them. CDR1 MDHEN and CDR2 SYDVKM come from the germline V gene. This CDR3 comprises 16 residues. The CDR3 region has the DNA TGTGCCAGCAGCCCTTCAACCTATGCAACTAATGAAAAACTGTTTTTT. It encodes CASSPSTYATNEKLFF. The whole variable domain, remainder taken from reference TRBV28 and TRBJ1-4, is DVKVTQSSRYLVKRTGEKVFLECVQDMDHENMFWYRQDPGLGLRLIYFSYDVKMKEKGDIPEGYSVSREKKERFSLILESASTNQTSMYLCASSPSTYATNEKLFFGSGTQLSVL.

CDR3 in amino acids: CASSLKAVYDTEAFF. CDR3 coding DNA: TGTGCCAGCAGCTTGAAGGCCGTATATGACACTGAAGCTTTCTTT. The rearrangement links TRBV5-4 to TRBJ1-1; D gene ambiguous. The CDR3 has 15 residues. V was trimmed by 1 base and J by 3 bases, leaving 13 bases between them. Germline assignment: CDR1 SGHNT and CDR2 YYREEE (reference sequence).

J is TRBJ2-4 and V is TRBV1; the D call of TRBD2 is as the table states it, not checked on the DNA. TRBV1 is labeled a pseudogene. The length of the CDR3 is 15 residues. In nucleotides, the CDR3 is TGCACCAGCAGCCGGACTTTTCTAGCCAAAAACATTCAGTACTTC. This codes for CTSSRTFLAKNIQYF.

The CDR3 sequence is CATRQLPGELFF. The CDR3 DNA is TGTGCCACCCGGCAACTTCCCGGGGAGCTGTTTTTT. The V gene is TRBV19, the J gene TRBJ2-2, with D unresolved. This CDR3 region has 12 residues. The germline gives CDR1 LNHDA, CDR2 SQIVND (reference sequence). Deletions cut 10 bases from V and 6 bases from J, with 12 bases between.

The V and J genes are TRBV7-2 and TRBJ1-6; 8 bases fit TRBD1. V dropped 2 bases and J dropped 4; count of bases not matched to a gene: 4. The length of the CDR3 is 16 residues. CDR1 and CDR2 from the germline V gene are SGHTA and FQGNSA. The CDR3 here is CASSLRQGAYNSPLHF. The CDR3 region has the DNA TGTGCCAGCAGCTTACGGCAGGGGGCATATAATTCACCCCTCCACTTT.

The chain is built from TRBV7-3 and TRBJ2-1; 10 bases are a match to TRBD2. V was clipped by 2 bases and J by 7 bases; unmatched bases: 5. The CDR3 runs 15 residues. Per the germline V gene, CDR1 is SGHTA and CDR2 is FQGTGA. CDR3 nucleotides: TGTGCCAGCAGCTTACTAGCGGGAGTATGGAATGAGCAGTTCTTC. Residues: CASSLLAGVWNEQFF. Using reference TRBV7-3 and TRBJ2-1 for the parts outside the CDR3, the full variable domain is GAGVSQTPSNKVTEKGKYVELRCDPISGHTALYWYRQSLGQGPEFLIYFQGTGAADDSGLPNDRFFAVRPEGSVSTLKIQRTERGDSAVYLCASSLLAGVWNEQFFGPGTRLTVL.

The gene calls are TRBV2 and TRBJ2-7, with 8 bases aligning to TRBD1. The CDR3 length is 13 residues. Losses at the gene ends were 8 bases for V and 0 bases for J; bases not matched to a gene: 3. Germline V gives CDR1 SNHLY, CDR2 FYNNEI. CDR3 residues: CASGGTGSYEQYF. DNA of the CDR3: TGTGCCAGCGGGGGGACAGGCTCCTACGAGCAGTACTTC.

V and J are TRBV5-5 and TRBJ1-4; possibly TRBD1 for D (6 bases). The V gene lost 3 bases and the J gene lost 4 bases, with 10 bases spanning the gap. CDR1 SGHKS and CDR2 YYEKEE come from the germline V gene (reference sequence). This CDR3 has 14 residues. CDR3 amino acids: CASSWTAFNEKLFF. The CDR3 DNA sequence: TGTGCCAGCAGCTGGACAGCTTTTAATGAAAAACTGTTTTTT.

V and J are TRBV5-4 and TRBJ2-7; possible D gene TRBD2, 5 bases. This CDR3 contains 14 residues. V lost 4 bases to trimming and J lost 2 bases, with 13 bases between them. Germline lookup yields CDR1 SGHNT and CDR2 YYREEE (reference sequence). The CDR3, as DNA: TGTGCCAGCAGCCGCGGACTGGGGACCTACGAGCAGTACTTC. The encoded protein is CASSRGLGTYEQYF.

This chain links TRBV28 with TRBJ1-4; D uncertain. Looked up from germline, CDR1 is MDHEN and CDR2 is SYDVKM. This CDR3 spans 12 amino acids. Trimming shortened V by 2 bases and J by 10 bases, and 8 bases separated the two germline ends. The DNA for the CDR3 is TGTGCCAGCAGTTTACGCGGGCGAAAACTGTTTTTT. This sequence encodes CASSLRGRKLFF.

The CDR3 reads CASLRLPGQPYGYTF. The CDR3 DNA reads as TGTGCCAGCCTGCGGCTACCGGGACAGCCTTATGGCTACACCTTC. The genes are TRBV19 and TRBJ1-2; 7 nucleotides align to TRBD1. The ends lost 9 bases at V and 5 bases at J; junction bases unmatched: 15. The CDR3 is 15 residues long. Germline CDR1 is LNHDA and CDR2 is SQIVND (reference sequence). The variable domain in full, completed from reference TRBV19 and TRBJ1-2, reads DGGITQSPKYLFRKEGQNVTLSCEQNLNHDAMYWYRQDPGQGLRLIYYSQIVNDFQKGDIAEGYSVSREKKESFPLTVTSAQKNPTAFYLCASLRLPGQPYGYTFGSGTRLTVV.

The V call is TRBV12-5, the J call TRBJ2-3; no firm D call. Trimming removed 1 base at V and 2 bases at J, with 10 bases between. Germline V gene lookup returns CDR1 LGHNT and CDR2 FRNRAP. CDR3 length: 15 amino acids. The CDR3 sequence is CASGLGPHFTDTQYF. The CDR3, as DNA: TGTGCTAGTGGTTTGGGGCCGCACTTCACAGATACGCAGTATTTT.

The chain uses TRBV7-2 and TRBJ1-3; no clear D. The germline gives CDR1 SGHTA, CDR2 FQGNSA. The germline V and J ends were trimmed by 3 bases and 0 bases, with 12 bases remaining between them. CDR3 length equals 16 residues. The CDR3: CASSFGGGISGNTIYF. The DNA for the CDR3 is TGTGCCAGCAGCTTCGGCGGTGGGATCTCTGGAAACACCATATATTTT.

The chain employs TRBV27 and TRBJ2-3; TRBD2 aligns across 10 bases. Trimming took 8 bases from V and 1 from J; bases not matched to a gene: 6. Germline V gene data show CDR1 as MNHEY and CDR2 as SMNVEV (reference sequence). This CDR3 region has 15 residues. This CDR3 is CASCTSGMRTDTQYF. The CDR3 coding sequence is TGTGCCAGCTGCACTAGCGGGATGCGCACAGATACGCAGTATTTT.

This rearrangement joins TRBV5-1 to TRBJ2-3; tentatively, D is TRBD1 (5 bases). Trimming removed 2 bases from V and 1 base from J, with 20 bases in between. The CDR3 runs to 18 residues. Germline V gives CDR1 SGHRS, CDR2 YFSETQ. CDR3 coding DNA: TGCGCCAGCAGCTTAGTACAGGCGGCGGTTGTAGGCACAGATACGCAGTATTTT. Amino acid sequence: CASSLVQAAVVGTDTQYF.

The rearrangement uses TRBV19 and TRBJ2-2; D gene uncertain. The germline V gene has CDR1 LNHDA and CDR2 SQIVND (reference sequence). With 6 bases removed from V and 2 bases from J, the gap between germline ends came to 4 bases. The CDR3 extends over 12 amino acids. The CDR3 here is CASRQNTGELFF. The CDR3 DNA is TGTGCCAGTAGACAAAACACCGGGGAGCTGTTTTTT.

This clone has just a few counts. The V gene is TRBV10-3, the J gene TRBJ2-7, with no clear D. There are 13 residues in the CDR3. V lost 2 bases and J lost 4, with 9 bases in between. Germline CDR1 and CDR2: ENHRY and SYGVKD. Here the CDR3 DNA reads TGTGCCATCAGTGAGATTGAGGCGTACGAGCAGTACTTC. It yields the protein CAISEIEAYEQYF.

The rearrangement uses TRBV5-1 and TRBJ1-1; TRBD1 agrees at 7 bases. CDR1 is SGHRS and CDR2 is YFSETQ in the germline V gene. The CDR3 has 13 amino acids. Losses at the gene ends were 5 bases for V and 0 bases for J; bases not matched to a gene: 1. CDR3: CASRRGLNTEAFF. The DNA of the CDR3 is TGCGCCAGCAGGAGGGGGCTGAACACTGAAGCTTTCTTT.